This record covers a single T cell receptor beta chain. The antigen remains undetermined. The source of the sample is a study of cytomegalovirus exposure and HLA in healthy donors. The study, taken as a whole, reports: Later, an analysis found that TCR clusters from the first cohort tended to co-occur in the 95 to 150 validation repertoires.

The CDR3 runs 15 residues. V was trimmed by 5 bases and J by 4 bases, leaving 17 bases between them. The germline V gene has CDR1 MDHEN and CDR2 SYDVKM. The method was immunoSEQ multiplex PCR; TCRdb's version includes in-frame clones alone and lacks a portion of them. In the table there are approximately 60,000 clones, 75% to 95% of which are singletons. The sample was PBMCs. The sequence derives from a man between 18 and 35 years old in good health and CMV-seronegative. This chain links TRBV28 with TRBJ1-2; D is unclear. The CDR3 nucleotides read TGTGCCAGCAGTACCGCTTCCGGAGGGCCCTATGGCTACACCTTC. Translation: CASSTASGGPYGYTF.